Listed below are T cell receptor beta chains from one sample, sequenced in a study of CD8 T cells in ankylosing spondylitis. TCRdb processed the 5' RACE reads anew with MiXCR; each CDR3 protein has one entry. Of 150,000 to 200,000 distinct CDR3 sequences in the sample, 18% were seen once. Sequencing input: blood, either unsorted or a sorted T cell fraction (not recorded which). The receptors shown here come from a male donor with ankylosing spondylitis or in good health (not recorded which). The CDR3 runs from the conserved cysteine through the conserved F or W. The D gene is left open where the match is weak. Size values are once, few and many counts, or a class for expanded clones, and some rows have none.

j_call v_call clone_size d_call cdr3_aa cdr3_nt
TRBJ1-4 TRBV2 . . CASSEGEKLFF TGTGCCAGCAGTGAAGGCGAAAAACTGTTTTTT
TRBJ2-1 TRBV20-1 many . CSARRRSSYNEQFF TGCAGTGCTAGACGGCGCAGCTCCTACAATGAGCAGTTCTTC
TRBJ2-7 TRBV5-4 few . CASSLESSAVGEQYF TGTGCCAGCAGTCTGGAGTCTAGCGCGGTTGGCGAGCAGTACTTC
TRBJ2-2 TRBV28 . . CALARGTGELFF TGTGCTCTGGCGCGGGGCACCGGGGAGCTGTTTTTT
TRBJ1-5 TRBV28 few TRBD1 CASSPNDRAGQPQHF TGTGCCAGCAGTCCCAACGACAGGGCGGGTCAGCCCCAGCATTTT
TRBJ2-7 TRBV12-3/TRBV12-4 many TRBD2 CASSPGLAGIYEQYF TGTGCCAGCAGTCCGGGACTAGCGGGGATTTACGAGCAGTACTTC
TRBJ2-3 TRBV15 few . CATSRVRPPDTQYF TGTGCCACCAGCAGAGTGAGGCCGCCAGATACGCAGTATTTT
TRBJ2-3 TRBV4-2 few TRBD1 CAISPGTGSLTDTQYF TGTGCCATCAGCCCCGGGACAGGGTCTTTGACAGATACGCAGTATTTT
TRBJ1-1 TRBV12-3/TRBV12-4 few . CASADTNTEAFF TGTGCCAGCGCCGACACGAACACTGAAGCTTTCTTT
TRBJ1-1 TRBV7-9 few TRBD1 CASSLGLGQENTEAFF TGTGCCAGCAGCTTAGGACTGGGACAGGAGAACACTGAAGCTTTCTTT
TRBJ2-3 TRBV6-5 many TRBD2 CASSYPSAGGRKDTQYF TGTGCCAGCAGTTACCCCTCAGCGGGAGGGAGAAAAGATACGCAGTATTTT